Following are 20 T cell receptor beta chains from one sample sequenced in a study of blood T cells in healthy people across ages. A second 7 to 11 cycle PCR used barcoded and J-beta primers. TCRdb processed the 5' RACE reads anew with MiXCR; each CDR3 protein has one entry. The table includes about 1 million distinct CDR3 sequences, 40% to 50% detected once. Input material: blood. The receptor set was obtained from a woman aged 55-69 years in good health.

The chain is built from TRBV6-6 and TRBJ1-1; D may be TRBD1 (6 bases). Germline-derived CDR1 and CDR2 are MNHNY and SVGAGI (reference sequence). CDR3 length: 12 residues. Trimming cost V 6 bases and J 8 bases, with 13 bases left between them. DNA of the CDR3: TGTGCCAGCAGCGAGGGGGATGTAGAAGCTTTCTTT. Translated, it gives CASSEGDVEAFF.

This clonotype was picked up a small number of times. The gene calls are TRBV5-5 and TRBJ2-6; TRBD2 matches at 10 bases. V lost 3 bases and J lost 1; bases outside the gene matches: 4. The CDR3 extends over 17 amino acids. The germline gives CDR1 SGHKS, CDR2 YYEKEE (reference sequence). Here the CDR3 reads CASSSGTSVSGANVLTF. The CDR3 coding sequence is TGTGCCAGCAGCTCCGGGACTAGCGTATCTGGGGCCAACGTCCTGACTTTC.

The chain joins TRBV29-1 to TRBJ2-7, with 12 bases aligning to TRBD1. V shed 1 base and J 6 bases; nucleotides not matched to a gene: 7. The CDR3 sequence is 15 residues long. The V gene's germline CDR1 is SQVTM and CDR2 ANQGSEA. The CDR3 bases are TGCAGCGTTGAAGGGCGGGACAGGGGGCCGGGCGAGCAGTACTTC. Residues: CSVEGRDRGPGEQYF.

This clonotype was detected a few times. The genes are TRBV7-2 and TRBJ2-7, with 9 bases identical to TRBD2. The closer fit of TRBJ2-5 to the DNA end suggests the J call may be wrong. This CDR3 is built from 16 residues. The V gene's germline CDR1 is SGHTA and CDR2 FQGNSA. The CDR3 sequence is CASRGTRGRAQETQYF. The CDR3 DNA reads TGTGCCAGCAGGGGGACTCGCGGGAGGGCCCAGGAGACCCAGTACTTC.

This clonotype was picked up a small number of times. The gene calls are TRBV6-5 and TRBJ1-2; D is unclear. Germline values: CDR1 MNHEY, CDR2 SVGAGI. The CDR3 is 15 residues long. Trimming removed 4 bases from V and 3 bases from J, with 15 bases in between. The CDR3 region has the DNA TGTGCCAGCAGTTTCCGCGGACCGATAGACTATGGCTACACCTTC. It specifies CASSFRGPIDYGYTF.

This clonotype turned up a few times. The J gene is TRBJ1-5, the V gene TRBV2; a weak D match, TRBD1 (5 bases). The CDR3 runs 14 residues. From germline, CDR1 is SNHLY and CDR2 FYNNEI. The germline V and J ends were trimmed by 6 bases and 4 bases, with 13 bases remaining between them. The CDR3 nucleotides read TGTGCCAGCAGGGGTCGAGGGGTGAATCAGCCCCAGCATTTT. Its translation is CASRGRGVNQPQHF.

A few counts support this clonotype. The chain combines TRBV12-3 or TRBV12-4 with TRBJ2-1; D is unclear. The CDR3 is 12 amino acids. Trimming stripped 8 bases from V and 7 bases from J, with 12 bases between. The CDR3 is CASSNRLNEQFF. The CDR3 coding sequence is TGTGCCAGCTCCAATCGCTTAAATGAGCAGTTCTTC.

The chain uses TRBV28 and TRBJ1-5, with TRBD1 as a possible D gene (6 bases). The germline CDR1 and CDR2 sequences are MDHEN and SYDVKM. The CDR3 has 20 residues. With 2 bases removed from V and 0 bases from J, the gap between germline ends came to 23 bases. CDR3 in amino acids: CASSLIPGGGGGYSNQPQHF. CDR3 bases: TGTGCCAGCAGTTTAATACCCGGAGGGGGGGGCGGGTATAGCAATCAGCCCCAGCATTTT. Looking up the rest from reference TRBV28 and TRBJ1-5 gives the full variable domain: DVKVTQSSRYLVKRTGEKVFLECVQDMDHENMFWYRQDPGLGLRLIYFSYDVKMKEKGDIPEGYSVSREKKERFSLILESASTNQTSMYLCASSLIPGGGGGYSNQPQHFGDGTRLSIL.

The J gene is TRBJ2-2, the V gene TRBV14; D is ambiguous. Looked up from germline, CDR1 is SGHDN and CDR2 is FVKESK. The CDR3 has 16 residues. V lost 1 base and J 6 bases, leaving 15 bases between the germline ends. DNA of the CDR3: TGTGCCAGCAGCCAAGTTATTAGGAGCATTCCCGGGGAGCTGTTTTTT. Protein product: CASSQVIRSIPGELFF.

V is TRBV7-6 and J is TRBJ2-5; TRBD2 matches 7 bases. J was trimmed by 0 bases and V by 2 bases; bases with no gene match: 3. Germline V gene sequence: CDR1 SGHVS, CDR2 FNYEAQ. The CDR3 extends over 15 amino acids. The CDR3: CASSLIREDQETQYF. DNA for the CDR3: TGTGCCAGCAGCTTAATTCGGGAGGACCAAGAGACCCAGTACTTC.

This clonotype was observed a handful of times. The rearrangement uses TRBV7-9 and TRBJ1-2, with TRBD1 identical over 7 bases. The J segment lost 5 bases and the V segment lost 5 bases, leaving 5 bases of the junction unmatched. Germline-derived CDR1 and CDR2 are SEHNR and FQNEAQ (reference sequence). The CDR3 extends over 13 amino acids. Here the CDR3 DNA reads TGTGCCAGCAGCCGGGACAGCCTTTATGGCTACACCTTC. Protein product: CASSRDSLYGYTF.

This clonotype was seen only a few times. The V call is TRBV28, the J call TRBJ2-5; unclear D gene. The germline CDR1 and CDR2 sequences are MDHEN and SYDVKM. The V gene lost 6 bases and the J gene lost 3 bases, with 11 bases spanning the gap. The CDR3 extends over 13 amino acids. CDR3 sequence: CASRSGGEETQYF. In DNA, the CDR3 is TGTGCCAGCAGGAGTGGTGGGGAAGAGACCCAGTACTTC. The full variable domain, completed using reference TRBV28 and TRBJ2-5, is DVKVTQSSRYLVKRTGEKVFLECVQDMDHENMFWYRQDPGLGLRLIYFSYDVKMKEKGDIPEGYSVSREKKERFSLILESASTNQTSMYLCASRSGGEETQYFGPGTRLLVL.

This clonotype has more than one count but fewer than ten. The chain has TRBV10-2 and TRBJ2-7; D may be TRBD2 (6 bases). Germline CDR1 and CDR2: WSHSY and SAAADI. This CDR3 is built from 14 residues. V gave up 6 bases and J gave up 1 base, with 13 bases separating them. The CDR3: CASRAGQGSYEQYF. The CDR3 DNA reads as TGCGCCAGCAGGGCGGGGCAGGGATCCTACGAGCAGTACTTC.

This sequence joins TRBV9 and TRBJ2-5; 8 nucleotides match TRBD1. After removal of 2 bases from V and 2 bases from J, the junction contained 5 bases not matched to a gene. Germline CDR1 is SGDLS and CDR2 is YYNGEE. This CDR3 contains 15 residues. CDR3 residues: CASSVMGTGQETQYF. The CDR3 DNA is TGTGCCAGCAGCGTCATGGGGACAGGTCAAGAGACCCAGTACTTC.

This clonotype was counted a few times. J is TRBJ2-4 and V is TRBV28; TRBD2 is a possible D gene (5 bases). CDR3 length: 15 residues. V shed 4 bases and J shed 1 base, with 11 bases lying between them. CDR1 MDHEN and CDR2 SYDVKM come from the germline V gene. The CDR3: CASSSSTGAKNIQYF. CDR3 in DNA: TGTGCCAGCAGTTCTTCAACGGGGGCCAAAAACATTCAGTACTTC.

The rearrangement links TRBV9 to TRBJ2-3; D is undetermined. The ends were cut back, 7 bases at V and 5 bases at J, with 14 bases in the middle. CDR1 is SGDLS, CDR2 YYNGEE, per germline. The CDR3 runs to 13 residues. DNA of the CDR3: TGTGCCAGCCGTGACCCACGAGGAGATACGCAGTATTTT. Protein: CASRDPRGDTQYF.

This clonotype was counted between two and nine times. The genes are TRBV29-1 and TRBJ1-2; TRBD1 aligns across 7 bases. Germline CDR1 SQVTM, CDR2 ANQGSEA. V gave up 1 base and J gave up 4 bases; unmatched junction bases: 6. The CDR3 consists of 14 residues. CDR3 region: CSVEGPGQLYGYTF. In nucleotides, the CDR3 is TGCAGCGTTGAAGGTCCGGGACAGCTCTATGGCTACACCTTC.

This sequence joins TRBV27 and TRBJ2-7, with 8 bases lining up with TRBD1. CDR3 length equals 15 residues. V gave up 4 bases and J gave up 2 bases; unmatched junction bases: 7. The V gene's germline CDR1 is MNHEY and CDR2 SMNVEV (reference sequence). The CDR3 sequence is CASSSRGRGAYEQYF. In DNA form, the CDR3 reads TGTGCCAGCAGTTCCAGGGGGCGCGGGGCCTACGAGCAGTACTTC.

The chain combines TRBV20-1 with TRBJ2-7; D unclear. Trimming removed 6 bases at V and 2 bases at J, with 23 bases between. The CDR3 length is 16 residues. Per the germline V gene, CDR1 is DFQATT and CDR2 is SNEGSKA (reference sequence). The CDR3 here is CSAKENVAGAPYEQYF. The CDR3 nucleotides are TGCAGTGCCAAAGAGAATGTAGCAGGCGCTCCCTACGAGCAGTACTTC.

This clonotype was recorded a few times. This rearrangement joins TRBV7-9 to TRBJ2-7; D gene uncertain. The CDR3 spans 11 residues. CDR1 is SEHNR, CDR2 FQNEAQ, per germline (reference sequence). V was cut by 5 bases and J by 2 bases, with 4 bases left in between. The CDR3 region is CASSNTYEQYF. CDR3 coding DNA: TGTGCCAGCAGCAACACCTACGAGCAGTACTTC.